Included here is one T cell receptor beta chain sequence, with context. The table lists this clonotype with many counts. Its antigen specificity is not known. No base-level quality is on record; no much larger clone is a single base apart. Donors were 39 systemically healthy Caucasian individuals from Russia aged roughly 6 to 95 years. Around 10 milliliters of peripheral blood were drawn from each donor into EDTA-treated Vacutainer tubes. Ficoll-Paque density-gradient centrifugation was used to isolate PBMCs, with at least 7 million per sample. Trizol reagent was used to extract total RNA from the PBMCs, yielding at least 6 micrograms per sample. For every donor, an aliquot of PBMCs went through flow cytometry to measure the percentages of naive CD45RAhigh/CD27high T cells. The library was prepared using 5' RACE. These reads were obtained on an Illumina HiSeq 2500. A second PCR of about 6 to 12 cycles was performed with a sample-barcoded 5' primer and a J-beta primer mix. Each TCR beta cDNA molecule received a unique molecular identifier from a template-switch 5' adaptor carrying 12 random nucleotides. Each sample yielded at least 3 million CDR3-containing paired-end reads. The Mint cDNA synthesis kit, primed by a TRBC-specific oligonucleotide, was used to synthesize first-strand cDNA from all RNA. All cDNA was treated with uracil-DNA glycosylase and then went through a first 18-cycle PCR with the universal primers M1SS and BC2_uni_R. The published analysis was carried out like this. Each sample was normalized by randomly selecting 1 million high-quality reads, each carrying a distinct molecular identifier. Instead of being binned into consensus sequences, reads that shared molecular identifiers were thrown out. CDR3 identification, clonotype clustering and error correction used MiTCR with a Q25 quality threshold and the strictest error-elimination algorithm. A nonparametric unseen species model with Euler transformation was used to estimate lower-bound total TCR beta diversity. Using fastp trimming at Q25 and MiXCR clonotype assembly, TCRdb reanalyzed the public sequencing data and kept in-frame beta chains. Rows with one shared CDR3 protein collapse into an entry with the most common genes and DNA. TCRdb's processing, not the authors', yielded these V and J calls. Within this sample are about 800,000 distinct CDR3 sequences, with 25% of them counted one time only. Approximately 4% of the sample is taken by the ten largest.

V loses 5 bases of germline sequence and J loses 4 bases, and the interval between the two ends is 8 bases. Counted from cysteine to phenylalanine, this CDR3 has 13 amino acids. Only CDR3 DNA remains: 39 bases, in frame from the first base. The germline V gene encodes CDR1 LGHNA and CDR2 YSLEER. This specimen belongs to a study of blood T cells in healthy people across ages (dated by TCRdb to about 2015). Study-wide context: In model experiments, template switching captured roughly one uniquely barcoded TCR beta cDNA molecule for every two T cells. Using deep sequencing normalized with unique cDNA molecular identifiers, the study measured how TCR beta repertoire diversity changes with age. Donors were grouped into four age groups: young (average 16 years), middle-aged (39), aged (around 66) and long-lived (82). The study analyzed two additional independent replicas of 1 million unique cDNA reads from the same blood draw for two donors, one aged 18 to 29 and one aged 80 or older.

Results and caveats for the whole study, not just this receptor: As age increased, observed TCR beta diversity per million T cells dropped in a roughly linear way, and a significant reduction was already evident by age 40. Estimates of total diversity based on one million sequenced T cells were considered lower bounds and underestimates. Donor CMV infection status was unknown, potentially confounding age-related changes in expanded clonotypes. Compared with the aged group, the long-lived group had more naive CD4+ T cells, fewer expanded clones and increased TCR diversity, suggesting age selection. There was a strong correlation between observed TCR beta diversity and the percentage of naive T cells measured by flow cytometry. Bulk unsorted PBMC profiling prevented conclusive comparison of naive and antigen-experienced compartments.

These data were also reused for a study on T cells of mothers and their children. In that second paper, the authors write: Donors were nine systemically healthy Caucasian individuals: three mothers and their six children. cDNA synthesis consumed the entire amount of extracted RNA, loaded at roughly 1.5 ug RNA in each 15 ul reaction. In the second PCR, the M1S primer added sample barcodes and 2-4 random nucleotides. Each mother yielded over 8.5 million TCR beta CDR3 reads and each child 2.5 million to 3 million reads. Thymic selection shapes the output of TCR recombination in a similar way in related and unrelated pairs, and inherited differences have a minor effect. Normalized repertoire overlap in related mother-child pairs was always slightly higher than in unrelated mother-child pairs, but the difference was never significant. Persistent microchimeric T cell clones were not detected, at a sensitivity of approximately 98 clones per million clonotypes. Deep NGS was used in the study to compare the TCR beta repertoires of mothers and children and to look for features that separate related mother-child pairs from unrelated individuals. On average, the children were roughly 10 +/- 4 years old, while the mothers were roughly 36 +/- 4 years old. Libraries were sequenced on Illumina HiSeq 2000 with 100+100 nt paired-end reads after adapter ligation with NEBNext reagents. To prevent cross-contamination, the mother and child libraries were prepared one month apart and sequenced in separate runs. Between roughly 500,000 and 2,300,000 distinct TCR beta clonotypes were identified per donor. Naive TCR beta clonotypes were estimated from low-frequency clonotypes matched to each donor's FACS-determined naive share, without sorting.

The sequence derives from a boy younger than 18 in good health. The rearrangement combines TRBV4-3 with TRBJ2-2; tentative D gene TRBD1, with 5 bases matching. The sequenced sample consisted of blood. The DNA reads TGCGCCAGCAGCGTCACAGGCACCGGGGAGCTGTTTTTT. This gives the protein CASSVTGTGELFF.